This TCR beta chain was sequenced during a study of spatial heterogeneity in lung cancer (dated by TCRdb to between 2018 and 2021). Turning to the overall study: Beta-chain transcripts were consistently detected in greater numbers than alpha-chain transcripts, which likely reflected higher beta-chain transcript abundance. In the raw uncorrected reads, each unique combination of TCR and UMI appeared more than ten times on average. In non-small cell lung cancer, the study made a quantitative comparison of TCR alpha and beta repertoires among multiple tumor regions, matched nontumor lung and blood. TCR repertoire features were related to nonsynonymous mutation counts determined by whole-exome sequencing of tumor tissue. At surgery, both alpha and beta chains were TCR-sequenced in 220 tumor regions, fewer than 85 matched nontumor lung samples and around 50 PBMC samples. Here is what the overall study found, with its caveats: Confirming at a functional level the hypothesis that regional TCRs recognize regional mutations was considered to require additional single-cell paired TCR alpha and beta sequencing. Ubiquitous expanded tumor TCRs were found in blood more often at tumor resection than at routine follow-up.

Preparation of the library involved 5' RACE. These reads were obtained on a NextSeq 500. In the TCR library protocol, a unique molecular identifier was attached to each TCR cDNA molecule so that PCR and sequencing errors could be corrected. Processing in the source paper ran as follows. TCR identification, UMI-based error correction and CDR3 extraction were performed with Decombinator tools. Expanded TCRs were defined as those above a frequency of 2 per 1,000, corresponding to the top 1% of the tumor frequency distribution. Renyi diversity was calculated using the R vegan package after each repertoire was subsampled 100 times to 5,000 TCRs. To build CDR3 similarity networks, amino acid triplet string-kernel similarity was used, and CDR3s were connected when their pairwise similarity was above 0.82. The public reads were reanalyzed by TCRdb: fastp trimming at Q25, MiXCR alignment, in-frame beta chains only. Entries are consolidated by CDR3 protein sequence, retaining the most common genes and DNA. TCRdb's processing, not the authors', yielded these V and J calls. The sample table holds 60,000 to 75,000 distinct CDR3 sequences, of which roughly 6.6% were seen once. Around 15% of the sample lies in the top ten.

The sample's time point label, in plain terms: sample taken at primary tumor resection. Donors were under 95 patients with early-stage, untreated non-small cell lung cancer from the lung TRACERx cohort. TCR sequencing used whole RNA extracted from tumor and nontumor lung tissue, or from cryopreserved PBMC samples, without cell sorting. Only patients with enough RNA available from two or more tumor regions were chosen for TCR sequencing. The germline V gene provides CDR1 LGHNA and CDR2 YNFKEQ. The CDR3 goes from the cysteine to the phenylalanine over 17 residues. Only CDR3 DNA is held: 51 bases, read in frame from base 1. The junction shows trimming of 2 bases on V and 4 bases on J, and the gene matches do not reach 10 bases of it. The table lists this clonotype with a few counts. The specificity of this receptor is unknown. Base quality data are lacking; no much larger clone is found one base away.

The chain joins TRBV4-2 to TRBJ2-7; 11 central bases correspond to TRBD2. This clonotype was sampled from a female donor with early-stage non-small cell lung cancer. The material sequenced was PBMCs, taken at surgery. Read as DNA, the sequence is TGTGCCAGCAGCCAAATGACTAGCGGGGTTTCGGAGTACGAGCAGTACTTC. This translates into CASSQMTSGVSEYEQYF.